This TCR beta chain was sequenced for a study of cytomegalovirus exposure and HLA in healthy donors. On the study more broadly: A prior analysis found roughly 110 million unique TCR beta sequences from 170 million or so T cells.

From germline, CDR1 is SGHNT and CDR2 YYREEE (reference sequence). V lost 4 bases, J lost 4 bases, and 3 bases stayed unmatched. The length of the CDR3 is 14 residues. Both 60 Vbeta primers and 13 Jbeta primers went into the PCR. The data were produced by immunoSEQ multiplex PCR, yet TCRdb's version contains in-frame clones alone and is incomplete. The sample records 210,000 or so clones, around 88% being singletons. Sequenced input: PBMCs. The TCR sequence derives from a woman in her late teens or twenties in good health and CMV-seronegative. This chain connects TRBV5-4 to TRBJ1-4, with 8 positions matching TRBD1. The CDR3 bases are TGTGCCAGCAGCGAGACAGGGGTTAATGAAAAACTGTTTTTT. It is translated as CASSETGVNEKLFF.